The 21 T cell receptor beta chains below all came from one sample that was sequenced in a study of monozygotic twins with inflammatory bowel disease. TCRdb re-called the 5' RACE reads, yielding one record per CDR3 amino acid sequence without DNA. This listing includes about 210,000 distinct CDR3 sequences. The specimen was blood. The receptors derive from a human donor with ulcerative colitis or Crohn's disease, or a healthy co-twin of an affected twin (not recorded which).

The CDR3 is CASSLRDTGDPNYEQYF. The chain has TRBV5-1 and TRBJ2-7; checking the TCRdb D call of TRBD1 is not possible without DNA. Looked up from germline, CDR1 is SGHRS and CDR2 is YFSETQ. This CDR3 is built from 17 residues.

The CDR3 sequence: CASSRRGVGTEAFF. The chain joins TRBV2 to TRBJ1-1. Germline loops: CDR1 SNHLY, CDR2 FYNNEI. This CDR3 region has 14 residues. Using reference TRBV2 and TRBJ1-1 for the parts outside the CDR3, the full variable domain is EPEVTQTPSHQVTQMGQEVILRCVPISNHLYFYWYRQILGQKVEFLVSFYNNEISEKSEIFDDQFSVERPDGSNFTLKIRSTKLEDSAMYFCASSRRGVGTEAFFGQGTRLTVV.

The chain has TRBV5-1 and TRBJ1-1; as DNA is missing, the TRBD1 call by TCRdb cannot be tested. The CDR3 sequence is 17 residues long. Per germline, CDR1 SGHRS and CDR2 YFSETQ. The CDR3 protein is CASSLARDRRTNTEAFF.

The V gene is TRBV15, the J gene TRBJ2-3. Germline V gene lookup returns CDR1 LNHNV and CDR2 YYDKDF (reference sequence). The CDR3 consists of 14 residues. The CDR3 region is CATSLDPRTDTQYF.

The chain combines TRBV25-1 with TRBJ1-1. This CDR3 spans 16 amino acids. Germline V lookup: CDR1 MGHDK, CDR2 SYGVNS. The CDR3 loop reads CASSERENSMNTEAFF.

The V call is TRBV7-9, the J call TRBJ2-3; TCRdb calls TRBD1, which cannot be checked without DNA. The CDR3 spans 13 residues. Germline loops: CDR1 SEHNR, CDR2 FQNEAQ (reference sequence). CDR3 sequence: CASSSGQGDTQYF.

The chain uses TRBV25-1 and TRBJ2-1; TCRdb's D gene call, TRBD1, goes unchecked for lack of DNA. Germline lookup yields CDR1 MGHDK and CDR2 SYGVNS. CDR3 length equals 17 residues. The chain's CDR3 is CASSEARGPSSYNEQFF. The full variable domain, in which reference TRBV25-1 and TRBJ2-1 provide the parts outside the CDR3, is EADIYQTPRYLVIGTGKKITLECSQTMGHDKMYWYQQDPGMELHLIHYSYGVNSTEKGDLSSESTVSRIRTEHFPLTLESARPSHTSQYLCASSEARGPSSYNEQFFGPGTRLTVL.

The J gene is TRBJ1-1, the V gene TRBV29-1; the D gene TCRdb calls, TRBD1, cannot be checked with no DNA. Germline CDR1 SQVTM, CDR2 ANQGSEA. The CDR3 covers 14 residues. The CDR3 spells CSVGETGFYTEAFF.

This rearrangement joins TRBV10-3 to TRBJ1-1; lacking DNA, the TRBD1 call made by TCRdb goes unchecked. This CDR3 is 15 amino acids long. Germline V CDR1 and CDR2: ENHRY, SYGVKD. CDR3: CAISNSGAQNTEAFF.

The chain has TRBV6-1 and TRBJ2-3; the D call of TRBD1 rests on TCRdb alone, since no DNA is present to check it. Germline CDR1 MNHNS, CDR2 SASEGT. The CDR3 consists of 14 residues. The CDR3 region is CASSEGRGQDTQYF.

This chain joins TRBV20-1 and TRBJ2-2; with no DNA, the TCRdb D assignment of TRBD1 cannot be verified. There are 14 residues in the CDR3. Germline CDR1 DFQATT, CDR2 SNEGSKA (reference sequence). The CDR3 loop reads CSASTGASTGELFF.

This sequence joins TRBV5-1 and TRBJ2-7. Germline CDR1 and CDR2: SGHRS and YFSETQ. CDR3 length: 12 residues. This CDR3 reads CASSRNSYELYF.

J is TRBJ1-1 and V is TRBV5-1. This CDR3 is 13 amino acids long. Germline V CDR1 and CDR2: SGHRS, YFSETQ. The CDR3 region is CASSDLGSTEAFF.

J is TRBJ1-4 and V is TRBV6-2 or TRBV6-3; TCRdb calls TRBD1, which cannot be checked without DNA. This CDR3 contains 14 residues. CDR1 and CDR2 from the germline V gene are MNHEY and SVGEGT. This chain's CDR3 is CASSYLDRGPKLFF.

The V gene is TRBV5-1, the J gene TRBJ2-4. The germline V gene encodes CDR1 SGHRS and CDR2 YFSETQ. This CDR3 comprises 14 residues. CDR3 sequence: CASSLVPDRNIQYF.

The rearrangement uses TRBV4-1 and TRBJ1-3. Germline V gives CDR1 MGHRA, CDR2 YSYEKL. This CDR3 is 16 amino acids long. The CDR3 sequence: CASSQVVDGSGNTIYF.

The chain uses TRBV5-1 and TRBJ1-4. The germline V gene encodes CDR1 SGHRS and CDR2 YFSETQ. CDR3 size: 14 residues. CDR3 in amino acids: CASSQYPIGEKLFF. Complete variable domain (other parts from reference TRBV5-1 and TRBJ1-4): KAGVTQTPRYLIKTRGQQVTLSCSPISGHRSVSWYQQTPGQGLQFLFEYFSETQRNKGNFPGRFSGRQFSNSRSEMNVSTLELGDSALYLCASSQYPIGEKLFFGSGTQLSVL.

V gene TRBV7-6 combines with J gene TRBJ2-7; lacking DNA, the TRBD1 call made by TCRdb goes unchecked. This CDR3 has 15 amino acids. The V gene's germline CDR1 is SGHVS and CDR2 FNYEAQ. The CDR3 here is CASSPGTATSYEQYF.

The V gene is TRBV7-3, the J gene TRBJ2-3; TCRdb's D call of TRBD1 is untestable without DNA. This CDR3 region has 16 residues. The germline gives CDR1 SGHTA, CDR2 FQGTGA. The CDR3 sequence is CASSPSKGIGTDTQYF.

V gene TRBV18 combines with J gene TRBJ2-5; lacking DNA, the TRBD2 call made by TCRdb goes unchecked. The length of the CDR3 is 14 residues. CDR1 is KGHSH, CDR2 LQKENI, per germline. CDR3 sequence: CASTAGTTQETQYF.

The CDR3 reads CASSRGDVGTEAFF. The chain employs TRBV12-3 or TRBV12-4 and TRBJ1-1; TCRdb gives TRBD1 as the D gene, but with no DNA this cannot be confirmed. The CDR3 is 14 residues long.